In its sample, the clone carrying this T cell receptor (beta chain) was seen a few times. What it binds is unknown. This sample was taken from a study of beta chain features in type 1 diabetes. Whole-study findings and limits: Type 1 diabetes patients had moderately but significantly shorter TCRB CDR3s in all four CD4+ subsets.

Blood was collected once per donor into heparin, averaging approximately 0.11 L. It was via CD45RO/CCR7/CD25/CD127/CD95/CD27 that CD4+ naive, central memory, regulatory and stem cell-like memory cells were sorted. Sorting gave populations that all exceeded 95% purity. Expressed TCRB transcripts were sequenced, since all the RNA that had been isolated was reverse transcribed. Here immunoSEQ multiplex PCR was the method, and the copy in TCRdb shows in-frame clones only, minus some. The top ten clones hold 0.028% of a sample with 200,000 to 300,000 clones, just over 20% of them seen once. Input material: naive CD4+ T cells from blood. This receptor was identified in a woman in her 40s with type 1 diabetes.

CDR3 residues: CASSWVAGARGYTF. The CDR3 bases are TGTGCCAGCAGTTGGGTCGCAGGGGCCCGCGGCTACACCTTC. The J gene is TRBJ1-2, the V gene TRBV28, with D possibly being TRBD1 (6 bases). The CDR3 loop spans 14 amino acids. Trimming shortened V by 4 bases and J by 8 bases, and 17 bases separated the two germline ends. Per germline, CDR1 MDHEN and CDR2 SYDVKM.